The text below deals with one T cell receptor (beta chain). Donors were healthy Caucasian individuals from Russia aged about 6 to 90. Each donor's blood draw was approximately 10 milliliters of peripheral blood. These data are taken from a study of blood T cells in healthy people across ages. Study summary: About one barcoded beta molecule per two T cells was captured by template switching.

Germline V gene lookup returns CDR1 SQVTM and CDR2 ANQGSEA. This CDR3 contains 12 residues. The germline V and J ends were trimmed by 7 bases and 6 bases, with 15 bases remaining between them. A second about 7 to 12 cycle PCR used barcoded and J-beta primers. TCRdb re-called the 5' RACE reads through MiXCR, storing one row per CDR3 protein. Among around 990,000 distinct CDR3 sequences listed, under 40% were seen once. The material sequenced was blood. This TCR was recovered from a man younger than 35 in good health. The chain joins TRBV29-1 to TRBJ1-1; D may be TRBD1 (5 bases). The CDR3 reads CSGSQGGAEAFF. The CDR3 DNA reads as TGCAGCGGATCTCAGGGAGGGGCTGAAGCTTTCTTT.